A single TCR beta chain is shown here with its context. This sample stems from a study of CD8+ T cells in alopecia areata. RNA was isolated and reverse transcribed to cDNA, the sequencing template. The method was immunoSEQ multiplex PCR; TCRdb's version includes in-frame clones alone and lacks a portion of them. The sample contains 180,000 or so clones, 58% of which appear only once. In germline, CDR1 is LNHDA, CDR2 SQIVND (reference sequence). CDR3 size: 13 residues. With 5 bases removed from V and 8 bases from J, the gap between germline ends came to 15 bases. Treatment: oral pan-JAK inhibitor, 5-10 mg twice daily.

Sequencing used CD4+ T cells sorted from blood, obtained at week 24, from a patient treated with tofacitinib. The sequence was collected from a human donor with alopecia areata. This chain links TRBV19 with TRBJ1-2; a possible D gene is TRBD1 (6 bases). CDR3 sequence: CASSYGGQVGYTF. The CDR3, as DNA: TGTGCCAGTAGTTATGGGGGGCAGGTCGGCTACACCTTC.